These 4 T cell receptor beta chains share one sample of origin, sequenced in a study of CD8+ T cells in alopecia areata. Treatment meaning: oral pan-JAK inhibitor, 5-10 mg twice daily. Reverse transcribed after extraction, RNA yielded cDNA as the sequencing template. Sequencing used immunoSEQ multiplex PCR; TCRdb keeps in-frame clones, though not all of them. The sample holds 200,000 to 250,000 clones, around three fifths seen once. The source material was CD4+ T cells sorted from blood, sampled at week 4, from a patient treated with tofacitinib. The receptors stem from a human donor with alopecia areata.

This clone was found a few times. This chain links TRBV7-2 with TRBJ2-1; 7 bases are a match to TRBD1. Trimming took 5 bases from V and 0 from J; bases not matched to a gene: 7. Germline V gene lookup returns CDR1 SGHTA and CDR2 FQGNSA. The CDR3 has 16 residues. The CDR3: CASSLAGTVSYNEQFF. CDR3 DNA: TGTGCCAGCAGCCTGGCCGGGACAGTCTCCTACAATGAGCAGTTCTTC.

The sample holds one count of this clone. The CDR3 here is CSVGQVSSYEQYF. In DNA form, the CDR3 reads TGCAGCGTTGGACAGGTGAGCTCCTACGAGCAGTACTTC. The chain uses TRBV29-1 and TRBJ2-7, with a possible D match to TRBD1 (6 bases). The CDR3 covers 13 residues. CDR1 is SQVTM, CDR2 ANQGSEA, per germline. The germline V and J ends were trimmed by 4 bases and 0 bases, with 10 bases remaining between them.

This clone was recorded a few times. The rearrangement uses TRBV29-1 and TRBJ1-5; D remains ambiguous. The length of the CDR3 is 12 residues. CDR1 and CDR2 from the germline V gene are SQVTM and ANQGSEA. V was shortened by 4 bases and J by 6 bases, with 10 bases between the two germline ends. The CDR3 protein is CSVVTVGQPQHF. The CDR3 nucleotides are TGCAGCGTTGTTACAGTAGGTCAGCCCCAGCATTTT.

V usage is TRBV29-1 and J usage is TRBJ2-7; D perhaps matches TRBD1 (7 bases). This CDR3 comprises 14 residues. Germline CDR1 is SQVTM and CDR2 is ANQGSEA. The germline V and J ends were trimmed by 3 bases and 2 bases, with 14 bases remaining between them. The CDR3 is CSVDLEGQPYEQYF. The CDR3 DNA follows: TGCAGCGTTGATCTGGAGGGACAGCCCTACGAGCAGTACTTC.